The rows below give T cell receptor beta chains drawn from one sample of a study of blood T cell repertoires in COVID-19. Clones were sequenced by immunoSEQ multiplex PCR, and TCRdb holds only the in-frame ones, with some missing. The data show tens of thousands of clones, 70% to 90% seen once. The sample consisted of peripheral blood. The source is a woman of 80 years or more with COVID-19, enrolled during active disease. The conserved cysteine and the conserved F or W are not part of the CDR3 here. Each record gives: clone size, J gene, V gene, CDR3 protein. The listing skips clone size in some rows; elsewhere it reads once, few, many or a size class.

NA TRBJ2-7 TRBV21-1 ASSKGGQSYEQY
once TRBJ2-4 TRBV12-5 ASGPPGGERGFGKNIQY
once TRBJ2-1 TRBV11-3 ASSRFGGRASNEQF
NA TRBJ2-7 TRBV6-4 ASLPGLAGIYEQY
few TRBJ1-1 TRBV6-5 ASTSNGAAF
NA TRBJ1-2 TRBV12-3/TRBV12-4 ASTSGTGFGYT
NA TRBJ1-6 TRBV10-2 ASRTGDYNSPLH
NA TRBJ2-7 TRBV11-2 ASSLDNRDYSYEQY
few TRBJ1-5 TRBV6-5 ASSYGQTSNQPQH
NA TRBJ2-5 TRBV5-1 ASSLLGREQETQY
NA TRBJ2-3 TRBV19 ASSIRREVADTQY
NA TRBJ2-4 TRBV27 ASRGAGRGLAKNIQY
NA TRBJ1-5 TRBV7-8 ASSLQGRDDQPQH
NA TRBJ1-2 TRBV10-1 ASSRQGRGRDYGYT
NA TRBJ2-1 TRBV14 ASSQMRGGMSSYNEQF
NA TRBJ1-6 TRBV6-5 ASSPQGQFYSPLH
NA TRBJ2-3 TRBV5-4 ASSLGSGGAARDTQY
NA TRBJ1-4 TRBV6-6 ASTFPGQGAGEKLF
NA TRBJ2-1 TRBV27 ASSSLSGRSYNEQF
NA TRBJ1-5 TRBV10-3 AISGDRNNQPQH
NA TRBJ2-3 TRBV2 ASSMEGIGTDTQY
NA TRBJ1-6 TRBV7-5 VRSSPPSGGDSPLH
NA TRBJ2-7 TRBV5-6 ASSSDRGYEQY
NA TRBJ1-4 TRBV15 ATSRDPAATGTNEKLF
NA TRBJ1-4 TRBV27 ASKQGWGNEKLF
NA TRBJ2-3 TRBV5-4 ASSIRLAGVDTQY
once TRBJ2-7 TRBV5-1 ASSLDLPGTGLRYEQY
NA TRBJ1-6 TRBV5-6 ASSPRRGAVGSPLH
NA TRBJ2-1 TRBV11-2 ASSLGPPSAGGFYNEQF
NA TRBJ1-2 TRBV7-2 ASSDRGQGYGYT
NA TRBJ1-1 TRBV21-1 ASRANTEAF
NA TRBJ2-7 TRBV19 ASGTFRSSSYEQY
NA TRBJ1-2 TRBV18 ASSPTGQGANYGYT
NA TRBJ1-3 TRBV27 ASSLSPRQGSGNTIY
NA TRBJ2-1 TRBV6-4 ASSDRGQGVQF
NA TRBJ2-7 TRBV28 ASSTPQRGMVNEQY
NA TRBJ2-1 TRBV11-2 ASSRAGGYNEQF
NA TRBJ1-4 TRBV11-2 ASSPRPRVLDEKLF
NA TRBJ2-2 TRBV27 ASSFTIKTGELF
NA TRBJ2-1 TRBV11-3 ASSLYYGDYNEQF
NA TRBJ2-1 TRBV6-2/TRBV6-3 ASSSPTSSVEQF
NA TRBJ2-1 TRBV19 ASSGSSGGSSYNEQF
NA TRBJ2-1 TRBV5-6 ASSSRPTGGRRGNEQF
few TRBJ1-1 TRBV6-6 ASSYSEEVAF
NA TRBJ1-1 TRBV12-3/TRBV12-4 ASSTRQYTEAF